This is a list of T cell receptor beta chains from one sample in a study of cytomegalovirus exposure and HLA in healthy donors. Clones were read by immunoSEQ multiplex PCR, and TCRdb kept only the in-frame ones, dropping some. The sample has 110,000 to 150,000 clones; about 90% are singletons. The sequencing sample was made of PBMCs. The receptors were gathered from a man between 18 and 35 years old in good health and CMV-seronegative. The CDR3 runs from the conserved cysteine through the conserved F or W. D genes are given only for firm matches. Only some rows state a clone size, as once, few, many or a class for expanded clones.

cdr3_aa	cdr3_nt	j_call	d_call	clone_size	v_call
CASSPFPASGGYNEQFF	TGTGCCAGCTCACCTTTTCCGGCTAGCGGGGGGTACAATGAGCAGTTCTTC	TRBJ2-1	TRBD2	few	TRBV18
CASSLAGGQPQHF	TGTGCCAGCAGCTTGGCCGGTGGTCAGCCCCAGCATTTT	TRBJ1-5	.	few	TRBV5-4
CASSLTGSNEKLFF	TGTGCCAGTAGCCTGACAGGTTCTAATGAAAAACTGTTTTTT	TRBJ1-4	.	.	TRBV19
CASSRGTEADTQYF	TGTGCCAGCAGCCGAGGGACAGAGGCAGATACGCAGTATTTT	TRBJ2-3	TRBD1	.	TRBV5-4
CASSLRRESYNEQFF	TGTGCCAGCAGCTTAAGACGGGAGTCCTACAATGAGCAGTTCTTC	TRBJ2-1	.	once	TRBV7-7
CASSFPDSNQPQHF	TGTGCCAGCAGTTTCCCAGATAGCAATCAGCCCCAGCATTTT	TRBJ1-5	.	.	TRBV6-6
CSVLDFVAYEQYF	TGCAGCGTGCTGGACTTTGTAGCCTACGAGCAGTACTTC	TRBJ2-7	.	.	TRBV29-1
CASSWGVLGYGYTF	TGTGCCAGCAGCTGGGGAGTCCTGGGCTATGGCTACACCTTC	TRBJ1-2	.	.	TRBV7-2
CSGRRIGTAQETQYF	TGCAGCGGCCGCCGTATTGGGACAGCCCAAGAGACCCAGTACTTC	TRBJ2-5	TRBD1	.	TRBV29-1
CASIRTDRAYHTEAFF	TGTGCCAGCATCAGGACAGACAGGGCGTATCACACTGAAGCTTTCTTT	TRBJ1-1	TRBD1	.	TRBV27
CSVEYNRETEAFF	TGCAGCGTTGAATACAACAGGGAAACTGAAGCTTTCTTT	TRBJ1-1	.	.	TRBV29-1
CASSYRTGVTGELFF	TGTGCCAGCAGTTACCGGACAGGGGTCACCGGGGAGCTGTTTTTT	TRBJ2-2	TRBD1	.	TRBV6-5
CASSMLESGANVLTF	TGTGCCAGTAGTATGCTAGAATCCGGGGCCAACGTCCTGACTTTC	TRBJ2-6	.	.	TRBV19
CASSIRRGAGTGELFF	TGTGCCAGTAGTATCCGCCGGGGGGCTGGTACCGGGGAGCTGTTTTTT	TRBJ2-2	.	.	TRBV19
CASSEDRGYTF	TGTGCCAGCAGTGAGGACAGAGGCTACACCTTC	TRBJ1-2	.	.	TRBV2